Following are 19 T cell receptor beta chains from one sample sequenced in a study of cytomegalovirus exposure and HLA in healthy donors. Amplification used 60 Vbeta primers and 13 Jbeta primers. Repertoires were generated with immunoSEQ multiplex PCR, while TCRdb's copy carries only in-frame clones and drops some. The table has approximately 220,000 clones, less than 85% seen once. Sample: PBMCs. These receptors came from a girl aged 2 to 9 in good health and CMV-seronegative.

V usage is TRBV12-5 and J usage is TRBJ1-2, with 7 nucleotides matching TRBD1. The CDR3 totals 16 residues. The V gene's germline CDR1 is LGHNT and CDR2 FRNRAP. After removal of 4 bases from V and 0 bases from J, the junction contained 8 bases not matched to a gene. The CDR3 nucleotides read TGTGCTAGTGGTTCGGAGACAGGGCTAGCTAACTATGGCTACACCTTC. It translates to CASGSETGLANYGYTF. Drawing the rest from reference TRBV12-5 and TRBJ1-2, the complete variable domain is DARVTQTPRHKVTEMGQEVTMRCQPILGHNTVFWYRQTMMQGLELLAYFRNRAPLDDSGMPKDRFSAEMPDATLATLKIQPSEPRDSAVYFCASGSETGLANYGYTFGSGTRLTVV.

V is TRBV7-6 and J is TRBJ1-6; D is ambiguous. Germline-derived CDR1 and CDR2 are SGHVS and FNYEAQ. Trimming stripped 2 bases from V and 10 bases from J, with 15 bases between. The CDR3 runs to 15 residues. The CDR3 nucleotides read TGTGCCAGCAGCTTAAGAGGAGTGGAGTTATCACCCCTCCACTTT. This sequence encodes CASSLRGVELSPLHF.

The J gene is TRBJ2-4, the V gene TRBV15; D unresolved. V lost 9 bases and J 0 bases, leaving 6 bases between the germline ends. There are 12 residues in the CDR3. Germline CDR1 reads LNHNV; CDR2 reads YYDKDF (reference sequence). DNA of the CDR3: TGTGCCACGTCCCTAGCCAAAAACATTCAGTACTTC. It is translated as CATSLAKNIQYF.

The rearrangement joins TRBV27 to TRBJ1-1; D is perhaps TRBD1 (5 bases). Germline CDR1 is MNHEY and CDR2 is SMNVEV (reference sequence). CDR3 length: 14 amino acids. V lost 3 bases and J lost 6, with 14 bases in between. The CDR3, as DNA: TGTGCCAGCAGTTTCGGGGGGGGGAGGGCTGAAGCTTTCTTT. This gives the protein CASSFGGGRAEAFF.

V and J are TRBV6-1 and TRBJ1-1, with D maybe TRBD1 (5 bases). Looked up from germline, CDR1 is MNHNS and CDR2 is SASEGT. The V gene lost 2 bases and the J gene lost 2 bases, with 9 bases spanning the gap. This CDR3 spans 14 amino acids. As DNA, the CDR3 is TGTGCCAGCAGTGAAAAGGGGTTAAACACTGAAGCTTTCTTT. Residues: CASSEKGLNTEAFF.

The chain couples TRBV10-1 to TRBJ2-5; TRBD2 aligns across 9 bases. Per the germline V gene, CDR1 is WNHNN and CDR2 is SYGVQD (reference sequence). V was clipped by 6 bases and J by 3 bases; unmatched bases: 14. CDR3 length: 17 residues. The CDR3 loop reads CASRSRLAVLTKETQYF. The CDR3 DNA sequence: TGCGCCAGCAGGTCAAGACTAGCGGTTCTTACCAAAGAGACCCAGTACTTC.

The chain combines TRBV4-1 with TRBJ2-1; 7 positions match TRBD2. J gave up 3 bases and V 2 bases, and 7 bases lay outside the gene matches. From germline, CDR1 is MGHRA and CDR2 YSYEKL. This CDR3 contains 16 residues. The CDR3: CASSQSSGSLYNEQFF. Here the CDR3 DNA reads TGCGCCAGCAGCCAATCTAGCGGCAGCCTCTACAATGAGCAGTTCTTC.

The rearrangement uses TRBV15 and TRBJ1-5; D is uncertain. The V gene lost 0 bases and the J gene lost 5 bases, with 5 bases spanning the gap. There are 13 residues in the CDR3. Germline V gene data show CDR1 as LNHNV and CDR2 as YYDKDF (reference sequence). DNA for the CDR3: TGTGCCACCAGCAGAGATCTCGATCAGCCCCAGCATTTT. Its protein is CATSRDLDQPQHF. The variable domain in full, with the rest retrieved from reference TRBV15 and TRBJ1-5, is DAMVIQNPRYQVTQFGKPVTLSCSQTLNHNVMYWYQQKSSQAPKLLFHYYDKDFNNEADTPDNFQSRRPNTSFCFLDIRSPGLGDTAMYLCATSRDLDQPQHFGDGTRLSIL.

The genes are TRBV5-4 and TRBJ2-7; D may be TRBD1 (5 bases). Germline assignment: CDR1 SGHNT and CDR2 YYREEE (reference sequence). The CDR3 has 13 residues. Deletions cut 0 bases from V and 4 bases from J, with 8 bases between. CDR3 in DNA: TGTGCCAGCAGCTTGGCAGGGAAGTACGAGCAGTACTTC. It codes for CASSLAGKYEQYF.

The chain uses TRBV5-1 and TRBJ2-1; D is unclear. V was trimmed by 3 bases and J by 7 bases, leaving 14 bases between them. The CDR3 extends over 14 amino acids. Germline CDR1 and CDR2: SGHRS and YFSETQ. The CDR3 loop is CASSSTNINNEQFF. CDR3 sequence (DNA): TGCGCCAGCAGCTCCACAAATATCAATAATGAGCAGTTCTTC. The full variable domain, completed using reference TRBV5-1 and TRBJ2-1, is KAGVTQTPRYLIKTRGQQVTLSCSPISGHRSVSWYQQTPGQGLQFLFEYFSETQRNKGNFPGRFSGRQFSNSRSEMNVSTLELGDSALYLCASSSTNINNEQFFGPGTRLTVL.

The V gene is TRBV2, the J gene TRBJ2-5; no clear D. This CDR3 region has 12 residues. Trimming removed 1 base at V and 8 bases at J, with 8 bases between. Germline V gene data show CDR1 as SNHLY and CDR2 as FYNNEI. The CDR3 DNA is TGTGCCAGCAGTGAAGTCGAGATTACCCAGTACTTC. Its translation is CASSEVEITQYF. Complete variable domain (other parts from reference TRBV2 and TRBJ2-5): EPEVTQTPSHQVTQMGQEVILRCVPISNHLYFYWYRQILGQKVEFLVSFYNNEISEKSEIFDDQFSVERPDGSNFTLKIRSTKLEDSAMYFCASSEVEITQYFGPGTRLLVL.

The table lists this clone with a few counts. V and J are TRBV9 and TRBJ1-2, with TRBD1 matching 8 bases. Germline V gives CDR1 SGDLS, CDR2 YYNGEE. CDR3 length: 15 residues. The trim removed 3 bases at V and 8 bases at J, leaving 12 bases unmatched. The CDR3 loop is CASSDYSGQVLGYTF. CDR3 DNA: TGTGCCAGCAGCGACTACTCGGGACAGGTGTTGGGCTACACCTTC.

This chain uses TRBV6-1 with TRBJ1-1, with TRBD1 identical over 8 bases. This CDR3 contains 14 residues. Germline CDR1 reads MNHNS; CDR2 reads SASEGT. V was pared by 4 bases and J by 6 bases, with 7 bases of the junction left unmatched. The CDR3 spells CASSAIGTGSEAFF. The CDR3 DNA sequence: TGTGCCAGCAGTGCGATAGGGACAGGCTCTGAAGCTTTCTTT.

The gene calls are TRBV29-1 and TRBJ1-2, with TRBD1 identical over 11 bases. V was pared by 6 bases and J by 3 bases, with 9 bases of the junction left unmatched. Germline V gives CDR1 SQVTM, CDR2 ANQGSEA. This CDR3 has 15 residues. CDR3: CSVLGQGAPDYGYTF. The CDR3 region has the DNA TGCAGCGTCCTTGGACAGGGGGCTCCAGACTATGGCTACACCTTC.

This chain joins TRBV6-1 and TRBJ1-1; 8 bases line up with TRBD1. V lost 7 bases to trimming and J lost 5 bases; unmatched junction nucleotides: 12. The CDR3 extends over 15 amino acids. Germline V gives CDR1 MNHNS, CDR2 SASEGT. The CDR3 DNA follows: TGTGCCAGCACCGGGCAAAGGACAGGGCGTACTGAAGCTTTCTTT. It is translated as CASTGQRTGRTEAFF.

V and J are TRBV5-1 and TRBJ2-5, with D tentatively TRBD2 (5 bases). The DNA end is more similar to TRBJ2-7, so the J call may be wrong. Germline lookup yields CDR1 SGHRS and CDR2 YFSETQ. This CDR3 is built from 15 residues. CDR3 DNA: TGCGCCAGCAGCTTGGAGGACTCCTCACTCTACGAGCAGTACTTC. It yields the protein CASSLEDSSLYEQYF.

The V and J genes are TRBV6-1 and TRBJ1-1; D not resolved. Germline CDR1 is MNHNS and CDR2 is SASEGT. The CDR3 spans 12 residues. Between the trimmed V and J ends, which lost 10 bases and 5 bases, there was a span of 14 bases. The CDR3 is CATEGGKTEAFF. Written as DNA, the CDR3 is TGTGCCACGGAAGGAGGAAAGACTGAAGCTTTCTTT.

This rearrangement joins TRBV5-1 to TRBJ1-1; D remains ambiguous. The CDR3 extends over 13 amino acids. Germline CDR1 is SGHRS and CDR2 is YFSETQ. V was cut by 1 base and J by 11 bases, with 15 bases left in between. CDR3 sequence: CASSLSRSGKAFF. The DNA for the CDR3 is TGCGCCAGCAGCTTGTCCAGATCGGGAAAGGCTTTCTTT.

The genes are TRBV2 and TRBJ2-7; TRBD2 agrees at 7 bases. The CDR3 length is 17 residues. Per the germline V gene, CDR1 is SNHLY and CDR2 is FYNNEI. V shed 6 bases and J 7 bases; nucleotides not matched to a gene: 21. CDR3 sequence reads: CASSALAVVRKAGEQYF. CDR3 DNA sequence: TGTGCCAGCAGCGCTCTAGCGGTAGTTAGGAAAGCGGGGGAGCAGTACTTC. The variable domain in full, completed from reference TRBV2 and TRBJ2-7, reads EPEVTQTPSHQVTQMGQEVILRCVPISNHLYFYWYRQILGQKVEFLVSFYNNEISEKSEIFDDQFSVERPDGSNFTLKIRSTKLEDSAMYFCASSALAVVRKAGEQYFGPGTRLTVT.